This record looks at one T cell receptor (beta chain) sequence and its context. Antigen specificity is unknown. Trimming left V 3 bases short and J 0 bases short, with 16 bases between. Germline lookup yields CDR1 SGHRS and CDR2 YFSETQ. The CDR3 consists of 16 residues. The isolated RNA, all of it, was reverse transcribed, so expressed TCRB transcripts were what got sequenced. The repertoire was sequenced with immunoSEQ multiplex PCR; TCRdb's copy has only in-frame clones and lacks some. This sample has hundreds of thousands of clones; roughly an eighth occur once, and the top ten carry less than 0.02%. A sort by CD45RO/CCR7/CD25/CD127/CD95/CD27 yielded CD4+ naive, central memory, regulatory and stem cell-like memory cells. This specimen comes from a study of beta chain features in type 1 diabetes. Study findings and constraints: A definitive answer on HLA type influencing TCRB rearrangement was not reached here.

Sequenced sample: naive CD4+ T cells from blood. V gene TRBV5-1 combines with J gene TRBJ2-7, with D perhaps TRBD2 (5 bases). The source is a man aged 18 to 30 in good health. In nucleotides, the CDR3 is TGCGCCAGCAGCTCTAGGGAGCAGCCTTTCTCCTACGAGCAGTACTTC. This gives the protein CASSSREQPFSYEQYF. The whole variable domain, remainder taken from reference TRBV5-1 and TRBJ2-7, is KAGVTQTPRYLIKTRGQQVTLSCSPISGHRSVSWYQQTPGQGLQFLFEYFSETQRNKGNFPGRFSGRQFSNSRSEMNVSTLELGDSALYLCASSSREQPFSYEQYFGPGTRLTVT.